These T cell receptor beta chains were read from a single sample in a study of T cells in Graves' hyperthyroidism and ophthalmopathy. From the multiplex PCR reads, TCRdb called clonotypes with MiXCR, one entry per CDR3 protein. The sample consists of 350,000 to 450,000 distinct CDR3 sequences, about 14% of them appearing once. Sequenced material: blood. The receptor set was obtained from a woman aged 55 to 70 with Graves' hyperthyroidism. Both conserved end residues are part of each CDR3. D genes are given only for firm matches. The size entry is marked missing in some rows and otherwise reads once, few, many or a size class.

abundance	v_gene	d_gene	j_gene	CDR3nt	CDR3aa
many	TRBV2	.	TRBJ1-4	TGTGCCAGCAGACGGGGGGGGGCTCGAGTCGAAAAACTGTTTTTT	CASRRGGARVEKLFF
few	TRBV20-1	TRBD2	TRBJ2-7	TGCAGTGCTAGAGATCCACTAGCGGGAGAAACCCACGAGCAGTACTTC	CSARDPLAGETHEQYF
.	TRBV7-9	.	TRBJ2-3	TGTGCCAGCAGTCCTATGTCTAGCACAGATACGCAGTATTTT	CASSPMSSTDTQYF
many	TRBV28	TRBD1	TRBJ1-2	TGTGCGGCAACAACACAGGGGTTCTATGGCTACACCTTC	CAATTQGFYGYTF
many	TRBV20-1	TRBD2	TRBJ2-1	TGCAGTGCTACCCCAGTCGGGCGGGAGGTTAATGAGCAGTTCTTC	CSATPVGREVNEQFF
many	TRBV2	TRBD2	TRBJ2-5	TGTGGGACTAGCGGGAATCGCCAAGAGACCCAGTACTTC	CGTSGNRQETQYF
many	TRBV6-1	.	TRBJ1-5	TGTGCCAGCAGTGATATAGGTTGGGAGGGTAGGAATCAGCCCCAGCATTTT	CASSDIGWEGRNQPQHF
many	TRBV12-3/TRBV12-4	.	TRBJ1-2	TGTGCCAGCAGTTTAGGGGGTGGCTACACCTTC	CASSLGGGYTF
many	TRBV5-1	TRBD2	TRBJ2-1	TGCGCCAGCAGCTTCTTTAGCGGGGATGAGCAGTTCTTC	CASSFFSGDEQFF
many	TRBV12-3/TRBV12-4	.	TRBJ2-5	TGTGCCAGCAGATACAGGACGGGGCAAGAGACCCAGTACTTC	CASRYRTGQETQYF
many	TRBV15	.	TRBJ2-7	TGTGCCACCGGGGTGGAAATGAGTTCCTACGAGCAGTACTTC	CATGVEMSSYEQYF
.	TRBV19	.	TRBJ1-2	TGTGCCAGTAGCCCCCGGGACTATGGCTGCACCTTC	CASSPRDYGCTF
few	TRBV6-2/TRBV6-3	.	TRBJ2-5	TGTGCCAGCAGCAGAGACAGCTCCGAGACCCAGTACTTC	CASSRDSSETQYF
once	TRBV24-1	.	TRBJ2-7	TGTGCCACCGGTGATGCGGACACTTACGAGCAGTACTTC	CATGDADTYEQYF
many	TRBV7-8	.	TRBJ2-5	TGTGCCAGCAGCATTCTTTGGGGAGCTTTTGAGACCCAGTACTTC	CASSILWGAFETQYF
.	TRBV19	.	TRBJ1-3	TGTGCCAGTCGACAGGTCTCTGGAAACACCATATATTTT	CASRQVSGNTIYF
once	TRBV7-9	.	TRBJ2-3	TGTGCCAGCAGCTCAAGAGGGGGTTCTAGCACAGATACGCAGTATTTT	CASSSRGGSSTDTQYF
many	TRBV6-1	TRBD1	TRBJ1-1	TGTGCCAGCACCGAGGGACAGCCTTACACTGAAGCTTTCTTT	CASTEGQPYTEAFF
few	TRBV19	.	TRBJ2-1	TGTGCCAGTAGCCCCGAAAGCGGCTACAATGAGCAGTTCTTC	CASSPESGYNEQFF
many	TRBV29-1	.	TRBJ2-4	TGCAGCGTTGTGAGGGCATTTGGGAGGGCCAAAAACATTCAGTACTTC	CSVVRAFGRAKNIQYF
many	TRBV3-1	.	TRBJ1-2	TGTGCCAGCAGCCAAGTGGGGGATAGGGGACGTGGCTACACCTTC	CASSQVGDRGRGYTF
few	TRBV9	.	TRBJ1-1	TGTGCCAGCAGCGGAGCCCTGGGGAGCCGGGGGATCATGAACACTGAAGCTTTCTTT	CASSGALGSRGIMNTEAFF
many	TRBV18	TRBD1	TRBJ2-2	TGTGCCAGCTCACGGGACAGGGACACCGGGGAGCTGTTTTTT	CASSRDRDTGELFF
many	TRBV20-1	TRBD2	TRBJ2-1	TGCAGTGCCCAAGGACTAGCGGGAGAGTCCTACAATGAGCAGTTCTTC	CSAQGLAGESYNEQFF
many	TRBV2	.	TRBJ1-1	TGTGCCAGCAGCTCGGACAGGAACACTGAAGCTTTCTTT	CASSSDRNTEAFF
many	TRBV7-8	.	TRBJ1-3	TGTGCCAGCAGCCCGGATGCTTGGGGAAACACCATATATTTT	CASSPDAWGNTIYF
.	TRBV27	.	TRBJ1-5	TGTGCCAGCAGTTTATCATTAGGGTTGGGGCAGCCCCAGCATTTT	CASSLSLGLGQPQHF
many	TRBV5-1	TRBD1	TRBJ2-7	TGCGCCAGCAGCCTTCGGGACAGGGGGAAAGAGCAGTACTTC	CASSLRDRGKEQYF
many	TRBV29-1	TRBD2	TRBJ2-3	TGCAGCGTCTCGACTAGCGGGAGCACAGATACGCAGTATTTT	CSVSTSGSTDTQYF
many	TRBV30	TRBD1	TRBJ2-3	TGTGCCTTCACCCCCGGGACAGGGGTGGCAGATACGCAGTATTTT	CAFTPGTGVADTQYF
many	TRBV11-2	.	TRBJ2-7	TGTGCCAGCAGCTTAATCCGAGCCGCCGAGCAGTACTTC	CASSLIRAAEQYF
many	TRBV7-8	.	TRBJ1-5	TGTGCCAGCAGCCTCTACCTTAGGGGTGGCCAGCCCCAGCATTTT	CASSLYLRGGQPQHF
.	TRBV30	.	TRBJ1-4	TGTGCCTTCACAGGGACGAATGAAAAACTGTTTTTT	CAFTGTNEKLFF
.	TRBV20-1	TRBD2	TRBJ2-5	TGCAGTGCTAGAGAGGGACTAGCGGGAGGCCAAGAGACCCAGTACTTC	CSAREGLAGGQETQYF
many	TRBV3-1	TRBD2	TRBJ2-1	TGTGCCAGCAGCCAAGCCGGACTAGCGGGGCCCTACAATGAGCAGTTCTTC	CASSQAGLAGPYNEQFF
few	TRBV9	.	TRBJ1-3	TGTGCCAGCAGCGTAGATGGGGGGAACACCATATATTTT	CASSVDGGNTIYF
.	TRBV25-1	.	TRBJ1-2	TGTGCCAGCAGTGACCGGGCAGGGCCGGACTATGGCTACACCTTC	CASSDRAGPDYGYTF
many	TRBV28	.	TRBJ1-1	TGTGCCAGCAGTGGACGGACGAACACTGAAGCTTTCTTT	CASSGRTNTEAFF
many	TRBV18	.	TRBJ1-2	TGTGCCAGCTCACCAAATCAGGAATATGGCTACACCTTC	CASSPNQEYGYTF
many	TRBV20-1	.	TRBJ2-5	TGCAGTGCTAGAGGGGACTCCCAAGAGACCCAGTACTTC	CSARGDSQETQYF
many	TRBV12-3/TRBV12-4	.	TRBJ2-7	TGTGCCAGCCTGTCCCCCGGGACCTACGAGCAGTACTTC	CASLSPGTYEQYF
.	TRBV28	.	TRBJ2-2	TGTGCCAGCAGTCAGGACTTTCCTGAGGGGGAGCTGTTTTTT	CASSQDFPEGELFF
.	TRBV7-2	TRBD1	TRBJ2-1	TGTGCCAGCAGCTTAAAATTTTTATCCGAGACAGGGGGCTCGGGGGCGTTCTTC	CASSLKFLSETGGSGAFF
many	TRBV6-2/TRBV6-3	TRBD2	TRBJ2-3	TGTGCCAGCGCTAGCGGGATCAGCACAGATACGCAGTATTTT	CASASGISTDTQYF
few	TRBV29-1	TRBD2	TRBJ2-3	TGCGGGTCCGGGAGGGTGGCAGATACGCAGTATTTT	CGSGRVADTQYF
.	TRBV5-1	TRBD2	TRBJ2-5	TGCGCCAGCAGCTTGGGTGTGGTAGCGGGAGAAGAGACCCAGTACTTC	CASSLGVVAGEETQYF